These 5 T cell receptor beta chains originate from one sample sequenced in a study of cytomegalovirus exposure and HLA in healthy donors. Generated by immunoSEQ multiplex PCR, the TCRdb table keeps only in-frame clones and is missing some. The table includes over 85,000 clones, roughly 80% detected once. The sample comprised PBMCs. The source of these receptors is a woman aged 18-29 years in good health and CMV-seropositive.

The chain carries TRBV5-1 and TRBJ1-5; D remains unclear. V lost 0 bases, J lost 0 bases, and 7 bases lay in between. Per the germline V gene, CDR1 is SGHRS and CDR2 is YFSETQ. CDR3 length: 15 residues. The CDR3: CASSLDGDSNQPQHF. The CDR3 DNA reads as TGCGCCAGCAGCTTGGACGGAGATAGCAATCAGCCCCAGCATTTT.

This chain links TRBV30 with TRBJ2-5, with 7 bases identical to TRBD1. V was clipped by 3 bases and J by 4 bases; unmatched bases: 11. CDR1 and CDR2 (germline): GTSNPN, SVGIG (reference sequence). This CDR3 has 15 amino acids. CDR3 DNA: TGTGCCTGGAGCGAGACCGGGACAGTGGGAGAGACCCAGTACTTC. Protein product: CAWSETGTVGETQYF.

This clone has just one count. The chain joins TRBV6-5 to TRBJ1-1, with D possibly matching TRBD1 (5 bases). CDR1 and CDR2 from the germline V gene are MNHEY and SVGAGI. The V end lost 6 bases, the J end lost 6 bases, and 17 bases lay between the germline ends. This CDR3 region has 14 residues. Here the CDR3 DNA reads TGTGCCAGCAGCTACCGGGACTCCATGCCTGAAGCTTTCTTT. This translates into CASSYRDSMPEAFF.

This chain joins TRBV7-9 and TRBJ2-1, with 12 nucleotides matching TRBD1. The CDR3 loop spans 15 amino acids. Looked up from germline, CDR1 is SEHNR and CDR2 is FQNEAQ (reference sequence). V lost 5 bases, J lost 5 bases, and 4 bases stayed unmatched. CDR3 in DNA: TGTGCCAGCAGCATAGGGACAGGGGGCCACAATGAGCAGTTCTTC. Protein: CASSIGTGGHNEQFF.

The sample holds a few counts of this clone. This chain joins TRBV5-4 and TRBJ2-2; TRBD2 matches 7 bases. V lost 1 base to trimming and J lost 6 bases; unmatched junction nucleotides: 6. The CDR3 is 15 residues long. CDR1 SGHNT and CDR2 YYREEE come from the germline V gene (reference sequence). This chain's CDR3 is CASSLQSGEAGELFF. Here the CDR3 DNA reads TGTGCCAGCAGCTTGCAAAGCGGGGAGGCCGGGGAGCTGTTTTTT.